This T cell receptor beta chain is drawn from a study of T cell changes during pregnancy in multiple sclerosis. The V end was cut by 0 bases, the J end by 2 bases, with 12 bases between. Germline assignment: CDR1 SGHNT and CDR2 YYREEE (reference sequence). The CDR3 is 15 amino acids. Sequenced by immunoSEQ multiplex PCR; TCRdb stores in-frame clones only, minus some. The sample lists about 49,000 clones, around 90% occurring once. This sequence originates from a female donor in good health, enrolled as a control in a pregnancy study. The gene calls are TRBV5-4 and TRBJ2-7; perhaps TRBD2 as D (6 bases). The starting material was peripheral blood, obtained after pregnancy. CDR3 nucleotides: TGTGCCAGCAGCTTGGATGGGGGAGGCACCTACGAGCAGTACTTC. Amino acid sequence: CASSLDGGGTYEQYF.